This T cell receptor beta chain was captured in a study of blood T cell repertoires in COVID-19. Study background: Samples taken during acute and convalescent COVID-19 were collected in the United States, Italy and Spain.

Per the original data handling: Quantification of nucleated cells was approximated via reference gene primer amplification. Repertoires were generated with immunoSEQ multiplex PCR, while TCRdb's copy carries only in-frame clones and drops some. That table furnishes V, J and clone size, whereas the DNA furnished D and trimming. The sample has over 150,000 clones, roughly nine tenths seen once. This CDR3 is 16 amino acids long. J lost 7 bases, V lost 1 base, and 11 bases had no gene match. Germline CDR1 and CDR2: LGHNT and FRNRAP. The TCR comes from a man aged 18 to 29 who had recovered from COVID-19. The material sequenced was peripheral blood. The chain has TRBV12-5 and TRBJ1-2; TRBD1 agrees at 8 bases. CDR3 amino acids: CASGLEGQEIIAGYTF. CDR3 nucleotides: TGTGCTAGTGGTTTGGAGGGACAGGAGATTATTGCTGGCTACACCTTC.